This record covers a single T cell receptor beta chain. In preparing the TRB cDNA libraries, 5' RACE with UMI labels was used. Reprocessing the 5' RACE reads, TCRdb reports a single entry for every CDR3 protein and omits DNA. This specimen shows around 50,000 distinct CDR3 sequences; the ten leading clones hold less than 25%. The sample comes from a study of CXCR3-negative and CXCR3-positive naive CD8 T cells. From germline, CDR1 is SQVTM and CDR2 ANQGSEA. CDR3 length equals 15 residues. This clonotype was obtained from a human donor in good health. Some clones in this sample may be carry-over from other donors' samples. Sequencing was carried out using memory CD8+ T cells from blood. This rearrangement joins TRBV29-1 to TRBJ1-1; TCRdb's D call, TRBD1, is unchecked because there is no DNA. CDR3 sequence: CSVLILGRVRSEAFF.